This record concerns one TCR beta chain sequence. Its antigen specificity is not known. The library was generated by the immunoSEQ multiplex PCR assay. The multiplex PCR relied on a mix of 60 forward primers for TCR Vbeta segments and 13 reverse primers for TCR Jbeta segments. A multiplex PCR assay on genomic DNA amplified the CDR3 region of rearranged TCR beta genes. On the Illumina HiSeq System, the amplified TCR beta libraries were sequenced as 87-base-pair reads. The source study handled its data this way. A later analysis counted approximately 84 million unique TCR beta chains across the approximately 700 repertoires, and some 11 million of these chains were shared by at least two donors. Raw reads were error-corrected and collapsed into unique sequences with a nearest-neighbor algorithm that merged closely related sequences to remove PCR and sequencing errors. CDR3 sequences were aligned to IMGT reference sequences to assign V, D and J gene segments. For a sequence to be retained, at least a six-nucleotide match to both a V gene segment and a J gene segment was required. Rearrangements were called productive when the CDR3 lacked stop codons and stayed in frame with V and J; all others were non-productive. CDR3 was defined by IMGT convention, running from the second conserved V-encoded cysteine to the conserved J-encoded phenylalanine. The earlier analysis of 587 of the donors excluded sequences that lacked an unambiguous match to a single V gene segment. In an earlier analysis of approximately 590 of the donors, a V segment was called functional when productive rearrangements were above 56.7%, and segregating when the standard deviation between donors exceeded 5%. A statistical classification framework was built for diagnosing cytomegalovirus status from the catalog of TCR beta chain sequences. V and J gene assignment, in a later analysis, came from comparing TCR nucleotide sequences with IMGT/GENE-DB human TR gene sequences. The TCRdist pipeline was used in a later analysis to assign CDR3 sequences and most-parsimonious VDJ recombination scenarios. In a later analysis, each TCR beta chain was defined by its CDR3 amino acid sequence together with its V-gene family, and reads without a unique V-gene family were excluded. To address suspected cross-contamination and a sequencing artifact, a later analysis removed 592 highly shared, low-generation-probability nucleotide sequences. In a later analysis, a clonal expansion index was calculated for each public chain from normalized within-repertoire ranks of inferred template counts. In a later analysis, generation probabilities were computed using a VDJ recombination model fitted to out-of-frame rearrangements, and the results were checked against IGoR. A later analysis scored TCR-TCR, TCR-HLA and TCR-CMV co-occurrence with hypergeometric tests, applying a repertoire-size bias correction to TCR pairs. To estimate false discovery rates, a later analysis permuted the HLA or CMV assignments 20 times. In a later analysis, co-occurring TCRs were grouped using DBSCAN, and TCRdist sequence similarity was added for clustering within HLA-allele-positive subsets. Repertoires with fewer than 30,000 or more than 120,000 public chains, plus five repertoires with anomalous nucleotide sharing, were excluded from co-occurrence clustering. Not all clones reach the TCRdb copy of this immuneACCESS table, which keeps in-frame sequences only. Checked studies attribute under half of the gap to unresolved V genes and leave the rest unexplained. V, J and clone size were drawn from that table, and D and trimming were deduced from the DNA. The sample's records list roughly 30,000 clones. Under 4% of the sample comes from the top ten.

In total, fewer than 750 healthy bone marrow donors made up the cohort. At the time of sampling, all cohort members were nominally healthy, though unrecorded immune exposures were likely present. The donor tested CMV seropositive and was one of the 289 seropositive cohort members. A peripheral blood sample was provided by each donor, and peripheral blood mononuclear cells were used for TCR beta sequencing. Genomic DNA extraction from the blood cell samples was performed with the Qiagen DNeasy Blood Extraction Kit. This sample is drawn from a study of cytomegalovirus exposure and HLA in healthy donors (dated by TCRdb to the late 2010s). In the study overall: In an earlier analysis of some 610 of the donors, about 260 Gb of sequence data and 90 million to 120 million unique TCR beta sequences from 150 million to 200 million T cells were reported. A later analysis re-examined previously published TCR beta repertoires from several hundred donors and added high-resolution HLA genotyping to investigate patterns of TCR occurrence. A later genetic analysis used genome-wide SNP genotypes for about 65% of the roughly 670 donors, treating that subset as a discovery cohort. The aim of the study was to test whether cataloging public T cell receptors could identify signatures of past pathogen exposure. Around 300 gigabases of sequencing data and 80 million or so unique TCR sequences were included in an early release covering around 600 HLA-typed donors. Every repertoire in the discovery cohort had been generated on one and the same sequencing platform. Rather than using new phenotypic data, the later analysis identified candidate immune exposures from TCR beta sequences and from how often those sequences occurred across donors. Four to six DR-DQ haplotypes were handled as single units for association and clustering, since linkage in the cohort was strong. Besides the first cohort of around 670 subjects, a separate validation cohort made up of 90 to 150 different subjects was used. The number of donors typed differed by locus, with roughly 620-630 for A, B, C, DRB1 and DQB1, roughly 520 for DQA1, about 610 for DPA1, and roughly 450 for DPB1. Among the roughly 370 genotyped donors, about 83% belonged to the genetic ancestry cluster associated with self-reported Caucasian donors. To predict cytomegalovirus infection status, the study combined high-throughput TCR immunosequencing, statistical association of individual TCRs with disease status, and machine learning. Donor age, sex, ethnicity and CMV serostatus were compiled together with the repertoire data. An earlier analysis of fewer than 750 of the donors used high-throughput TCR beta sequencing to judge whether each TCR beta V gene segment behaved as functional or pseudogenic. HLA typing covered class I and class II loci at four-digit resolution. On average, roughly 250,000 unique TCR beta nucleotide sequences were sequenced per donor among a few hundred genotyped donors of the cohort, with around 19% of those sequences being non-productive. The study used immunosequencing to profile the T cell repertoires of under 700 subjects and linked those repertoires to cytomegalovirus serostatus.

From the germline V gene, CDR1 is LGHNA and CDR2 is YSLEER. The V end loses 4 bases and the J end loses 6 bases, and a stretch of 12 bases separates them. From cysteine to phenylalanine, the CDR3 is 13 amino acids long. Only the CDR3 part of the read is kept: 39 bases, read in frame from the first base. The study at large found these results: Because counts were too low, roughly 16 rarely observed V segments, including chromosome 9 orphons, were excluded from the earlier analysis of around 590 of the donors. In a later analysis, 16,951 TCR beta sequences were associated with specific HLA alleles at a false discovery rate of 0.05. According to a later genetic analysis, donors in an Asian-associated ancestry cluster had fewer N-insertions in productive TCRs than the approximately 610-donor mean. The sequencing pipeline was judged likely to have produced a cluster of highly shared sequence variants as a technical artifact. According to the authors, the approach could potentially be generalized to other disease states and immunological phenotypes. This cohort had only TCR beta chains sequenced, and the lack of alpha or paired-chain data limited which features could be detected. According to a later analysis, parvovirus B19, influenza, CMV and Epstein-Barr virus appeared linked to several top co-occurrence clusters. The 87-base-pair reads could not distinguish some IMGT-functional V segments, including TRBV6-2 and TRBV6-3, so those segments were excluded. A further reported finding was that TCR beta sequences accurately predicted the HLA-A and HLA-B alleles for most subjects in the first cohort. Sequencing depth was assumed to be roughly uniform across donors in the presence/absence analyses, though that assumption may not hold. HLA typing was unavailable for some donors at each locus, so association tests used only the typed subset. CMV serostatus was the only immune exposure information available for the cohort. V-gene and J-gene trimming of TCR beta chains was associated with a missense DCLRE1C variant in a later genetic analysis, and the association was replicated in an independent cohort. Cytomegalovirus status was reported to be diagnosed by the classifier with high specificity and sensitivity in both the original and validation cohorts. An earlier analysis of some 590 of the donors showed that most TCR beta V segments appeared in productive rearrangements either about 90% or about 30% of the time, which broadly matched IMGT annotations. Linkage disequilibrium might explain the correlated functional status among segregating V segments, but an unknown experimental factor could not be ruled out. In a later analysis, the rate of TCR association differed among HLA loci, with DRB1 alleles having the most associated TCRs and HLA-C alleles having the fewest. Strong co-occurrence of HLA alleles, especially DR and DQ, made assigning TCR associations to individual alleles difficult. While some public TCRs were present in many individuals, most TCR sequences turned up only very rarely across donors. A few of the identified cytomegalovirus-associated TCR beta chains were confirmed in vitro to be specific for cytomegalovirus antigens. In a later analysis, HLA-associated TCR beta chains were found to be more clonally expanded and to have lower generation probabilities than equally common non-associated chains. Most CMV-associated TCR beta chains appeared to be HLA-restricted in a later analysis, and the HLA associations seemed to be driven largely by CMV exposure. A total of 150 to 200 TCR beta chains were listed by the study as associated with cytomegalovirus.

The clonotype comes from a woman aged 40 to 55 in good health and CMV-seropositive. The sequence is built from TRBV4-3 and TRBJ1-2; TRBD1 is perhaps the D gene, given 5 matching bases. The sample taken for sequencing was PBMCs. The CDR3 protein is CASSRLGGDGYTF. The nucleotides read TGCGCCAGCAGCCGTTTGGGAGGGGATGGCTACACCTTC.